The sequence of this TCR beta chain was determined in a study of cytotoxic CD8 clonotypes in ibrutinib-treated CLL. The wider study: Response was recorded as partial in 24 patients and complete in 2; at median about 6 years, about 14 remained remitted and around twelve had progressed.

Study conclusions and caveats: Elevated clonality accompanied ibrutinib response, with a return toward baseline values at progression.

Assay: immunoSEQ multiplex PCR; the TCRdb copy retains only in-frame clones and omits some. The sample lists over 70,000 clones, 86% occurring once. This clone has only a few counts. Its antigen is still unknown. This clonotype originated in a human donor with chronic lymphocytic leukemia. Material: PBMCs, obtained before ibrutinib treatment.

CDR3 DNA: TGTGCCAGCAGTCCGCCGGGACTAGCGGGATCCCCAAGCTCCTACAATGAGCAGTTCTTC. It codes for CASSPPGLAGSPSSYNEQFF. The V call is TRBV27, the J call TRBJ2-1; 13 bases fit TRBD2. Trimming cost V 5 bases and J 0 bases; bases outside gene matches: 13. Germline CDR1 MNHEY, CDR2 SMNVEV (reference sequence). This CDR3 region has 20 residues.